The rows below give T cell receptor beta chains drawn from one sample of a study of identical twins. TCRdb passed the 5' RACE reads through MiXCR, listing each CDR3 protein once. The sample holds about 300,000 distinct CDR3 sequences, around 12% seen once. In addition, the sample was reused for a study of yellow fever vaccine responses in identical twins.

The sequenced sample consisted of CD8+ T cells sorted from blood. The source is a woman aged 18-29 years in good health. The CDR3 runs from the conserved cysteine through the conserved F or W. D genes are given only for firm matches. Clone size, where shown, is once, few, many, or a class for clones that have expanded.

clone_size j_call d_call cdr3_length v_call cdr3_nt cdr3_aa
few TRBJ2-3 NA 15 TRBV5-5 TGTGCCAGCAGCTTCGACTTCGGGGACACAGATACGCAGTATTTT CASSFDFGDTDTQYF
many TRBJ1-1 NA 13 TRBV13 TGTGCCAGCAGCGCCCAGGGGTTCGCTGAAGCTTTCTTT CASSAQGFAEAFF
NA TRBJ2-3 TRBD2 18 TRBV11-2 TGTGCCAGCAGCTTAGATATTTTGGGCGGGGGGGCCGAGGATACGCAGTATTTT CASSLDILGGGAEDTQYF
many TRBJ2-2 TRBD2 16 TRBV7-2 TGTGCCAGCAGCCACTTTTTACTAGCGGACACCGGGGAGCTGTTTTTT CASSHFLLADTGELFF
NA TRBJ2-1 TRBD2 16 TRBV7-9 TGTGCCAGCAGCTTATGGCGGGGGGACTCCTACAATGAGCAGTTCTTC CASSLWRGDSYNEQFF
many TRBJ2-1 TRBD2 15 TRBV5-8 TGTGCCAGCAGCTCCGGACTAGCGGCATACAATGAGCAGTTCTTC CASSSGLAAYNEQFF
few TRBJ2-5 NA 15 TRBV2 TGTGCCAGCAGTGAATTGAACAGCCCTCAAGAGACCCAGTACTTC CASSELNSPQETQYF
many TRBJ2-1 NA 10 TRBV29-1 TGCAGCGTTGGGGGCTATGAGCAGTTCTTC CSVGGYEQFF
NA TRBJ2-1 NA 13 TRBV7-9 TGTGCCAGCAGCTCCGGGACACACAATGAGCAGTTCTTC CASSSGTHNEQFF
NA TRBJ2-2 TRBD2 18 TRBV9 TGTGCCAGCAGCGTAGATCTAGCGGGCCCATCGAACACCGGGGAGCTGTTTTTT CASSVDLAGPSNTGELFF
NA TRBJ2-1 NA 13 TRBV10-1 TGCGCCAGCAGTGATCGGTGGGGAGGTGAGCAGTTCTTC CASSDRWGGEQFF
many TRBJ2-5 NA 17 TRBV28 TGTGCCAGCAGTTCGACCGAGGGGACCGGAGGGGAAGAGACCCAGTACTTC CASSSTEGTGGEETQYF
once TRBJ2-1 TRBD2 14 TRBV11-2 TGTGCCAGCAGACTAGCGGGAGGTTTGGATGAGCAGTTCTTC CASRLAGGLDEQFF
few TRBJ1-1 TRBD1 16 TRBV7-9 TGTGCCAGCAGCCCCGGACAGGGGGCGCGAAACACTGAAGCTTTCTTT CASSPGQGARNTEAFF
few TRBJ2-5 NA 14 TRBV7-9 TGTGCCAGCAGCTCGAGAGACTCTCGTGAGACCCAGTACTTC CASSSRDSRETQYF
few TRBJ2-5 TRBD1 14 TRBV10-2 TGCGCCAGCAGAGGAGGGGGACAGGGCCATGACCAGTACTTC CASRGGGQGHDQYF
NA TRBJ2-3 NA 15 TRBV20-1 TGCAGTGCTAGTTCGGCTAGCATCACGGCAGATACGCAGTATTTT CSASSASITADTQYF
few TRBJ2-3 TRBD2 14 TRBV11-2 TGTGCCAGCACACTAGCGGGAGACACAGATACGCAGTATTTT CASTLAGDTDTQYF
many TRBJ2-3 NA 16 TRBV24-1 TGTGCCACCAGTGATTTGGAATCGAGTAGCACAGATACGCAGTATTTT CATSDLESSSTDTQYF
many TRBJ2-5 NA 13 TRBV29-1 TGCAGCGGCGTGATAGGGAGATCTGAGACCCAGTACTTC CSGVIGRSETQYF
few TRBJ2-3 TRBD1 14 TRBV6-5 TGTGCCAGCAGTTACGGGACAGGCGCAGATACGCAGTATTTT CASSYGTGADTQYF
few TRBJ2-7 TRBD1 15 TRBV5-1 TGCGCCAGCAGCAGCCGGGACAGGGACCCCTACGAGCAGTACTTC CASSSRDRDPYEQYF
few TRBJ2-2 NA 16 TRBV25-1 TGTGCCAGCAGTGAACCACAGGAGGGGAGTACCGGGGAGCTGTTTTTT CASSEPQEGSTGELFF
NA TRBJ2-7 TRBD1 14 TRBV5-1 TGCGCCAGCAGCCCGGACAGGGTGAAATACGAGCAGTACTTC CASSPDRVKYEQYF
NA TRBJ2-1 NA 14 TRBV20-1 TGCAGTGCTAGAGATGGGGACGTGTACAATGAGCAGTTCTTC CSARDGDVYNEQFF
NA TRBJ2-7 TRBD2 16 TRBV4-2 TGTGCCAGCAGCCAAGATGAAGCGGGAGTATGGTACGAGCAGTACTTC CASSQDEAGVWYEQYF
NA TRBJ2-3 NA 16 TRBV27 TGTGCCAGCAGTTTAGGGGTAGACCCGCATTTCGATACGCAGTATTTT CASSLGVDPHFDTQYF
NA TRBJ2-3 NA 12 TRBV10-2 TGCGCCAGCAGTGGCATCACAGATACGCAGTATTTT CASSGITDTQYF
NA TRBJ2-5 NA 14 TRBV20-1 TGCAGTGCTAGTCCCCGGGACAACCAAGAGACCCAGTACTTC CSASPRDNQETQYF
few TRBJ2-5 NA 14 TRBV20-1 TGCAGTGCTAGAGATTACTCCGAGCAAGAGACCCAGTACTTC CSARDYSEQETQYF
NA TRBJ2-2 NA 17 TRBV7-8 TGTGCCAGCAGCTTAGGGGGCGTCGGTCGTAACACCGGGGAGCTGTTTTTT CASSLGGVGRNTGELFF
few TRBJ2-5 NA 15 TRBV11-2 TGTGCCAGCAGCTTAGATCCCGACAGGTTGGAGACCCAGTACTTC CASSLDPDRLETQYF
NA TRBJ2-1 NA 15 TRBV14 TGTGCCAGCAGCCGAACAGGTGACCTCTTCAATGAGCAGTTCTTC CASSRTGDLFNEQFF
NA TRBJ2-1 TRBD1 14 TRBV2 TGTGCCAGCAAAGACAGGGGTCGAGGCAATGAGCAGTTCTTC CASKDRGRGNEQFF
NA TRBJ2-3 NA 14 TRBV6-2/TRBV6-3 TGTGCCAGCAGTTACGGGGATGGCACAGATACGCAGTATTTT CASSYGDGTDTQYF
NA TRBJ2-1 NA 13 TRBV29-1 TGCAGCGCCCCCGTCCCAATTGGCAATGAGCAGTTCTTC CSAPVPIGNEQFF
many TRBJ1-5 NA 13 TRBV6-6 TGTGCCAGCTGTGTGGTGGGCAATCAGCCCCAGCATTTT CASCVVGNQPQHF
NA TRBJ2-7 TRBD2 15 TRBV4-1 TGCGCCAGCAGACAAAAACTAGCGACCTCGGGGGAGCAGTACTTC CASRQKLATSGEQYF
many TRBJ2-2 NA 15 TRBV11-2 TGTGCCAGCAGCTTATACGGGGGGCGCACCGGGGAGCTGTTTTTT CASSLYGGRTGELFF
few TRBJ2-3 NA 16 TRBV10-3 TGTGCCATCAGTGAGCCCACCACCGCGTTTTCAGATACGCAGTATTTT CAISEPTTAFSDTQYF
many TRBJ1-1 NA 14 TRBV12-3/TRBV12-4 TGTGCCAGCAGTTTGCCGGGGATGAACACTGAAGCTTTCTTT CASSLPGMNTEAFF
NA TRBJ2-7 NA 13 TRBV27 TGTGCCAGCAGTTTGGCCGGGAGCTCCGAGCAGTACTTC CASSLAGSSEQYF
few TRBJ2-7 NA 13 TRBV28 TGTGCCAGCAGGCCCCTTTGGGCAGACGAGCAGTACTTC CASRPLWADEQYF
NA TRBJ1-3 NA 15 TRBV7-9 TGTGCCAGCAGCTTTGGTCAGATCTCTGGAAACACCATATATTTT CASSFGQISGNTIYF
few TRBJ2-2 TRBD1 14 TRBV2 TGTGCCAGCAGTACATATCCGGACAGGGGGGAGCTGTTTTTT CASSTYPDRGELFF
few TRBJ2-7 TRBD2 16 TRBV7-9 TGTGCCAGCAGCCGGACTAGCGGGCGAAACTCCTACGAGCAGTACTTC CASSRTSGRNSYEQYF
NA TRBJ2-7 NA 14 TRBV6-2/TRBV6-3 TGTGCCAGCACCTACGGTGGGACACTCTACGAGCAGTACTTC CASTYGGTLYEQYF